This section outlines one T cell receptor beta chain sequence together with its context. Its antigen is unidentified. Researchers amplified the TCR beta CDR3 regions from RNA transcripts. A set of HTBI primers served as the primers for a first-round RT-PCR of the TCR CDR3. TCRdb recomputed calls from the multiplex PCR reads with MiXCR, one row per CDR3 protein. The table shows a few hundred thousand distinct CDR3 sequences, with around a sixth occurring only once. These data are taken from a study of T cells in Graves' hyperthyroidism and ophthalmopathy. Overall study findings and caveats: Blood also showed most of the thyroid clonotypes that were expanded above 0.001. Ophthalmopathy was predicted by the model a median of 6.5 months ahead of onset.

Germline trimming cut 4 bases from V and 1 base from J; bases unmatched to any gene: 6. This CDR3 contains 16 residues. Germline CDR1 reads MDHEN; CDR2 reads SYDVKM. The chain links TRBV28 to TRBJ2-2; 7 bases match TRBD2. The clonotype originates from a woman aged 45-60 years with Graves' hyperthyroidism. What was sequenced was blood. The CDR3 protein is CASSSALAENTGELFF. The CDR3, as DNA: TGTGCCAGCAGTTCCGCGCTAGCGGAGAACACCGGGGAGCTGTTTTTT.